This T cell receptor beta chain is drawn from a study of CD8 T cells in ankylosing spondylitis. General study points: Within matched ankylosing spondylitis synovial fluid, disease-linked clones were reportedly significantly enriched.

J lost 5 bases, V lost 4 bases, and 12 bases had no gene match. CDR1 and CDR2 (germline): DFQATT, SNEGSKA (reference sequence). CDR3 size: 15 residues. Each TCR beta library was made by quantitative 5'-RACE that incorporated molecular barcodes. From the 5' RACE reads, TCRdb called clonotypes with MiXCR, one entry per CDR3 protein. This table has approximately 180,000 distinct CDR3 sequences, 15% to 20% appearing once. About this clonotype itself: Its target is unknown.

Sequenced sample: blood, either unsorted or a sorted T cell fraction (not recorded which). This sequence joins TRBV20-1 and TRBJ2-7, with 9 bases identical to TRBD1. The receptor was isolated from a male donor between 10 and 30 years old with ankylosing spondylitis or in good health (not recorded which). CDR3 region: CSAIIRDRASHEQYF. The CDR3 DNA follows: TGCAGTGCTATTATCCGGGACAGGGCTTCCCACGAGCAGTACTTC.